The 9 T cell receptor beta chains below all came from one sample that was sequenced in a study of tumor-infiltrating lymphocytes in primary liver carcinoma. They got blood RNA out of unsorted whole blood and also pulled out germline DNA. A constant-region primer primed TCR beta cDNA synthesis from 400 to 550 ng of total RNA. Investigators got TCR beta libraries out of three nested multiplex PCR rounds, done with slightly modified ARM-PCR. TRBV1-TRBV30 forward and Cbeta reverse primers drove the first two roughly 11-cycle rounds. TCRdb reprocessed the multiplex PCR reads via MiXCR and lists one record per CDR3 protein. The table shows about 200,000 distinct CDR3 sequences, with less than 70% occurring only once. The sequenced material came from peripheral blood. Every receptor here comes from a woman aged 60 to 75 with primary liver carcinoma and hepatitis B virus infection.

Details on this clonotype: No conserved phenylalanine or tryptophan ends this CDR3, so it is likely a read error. It is unclear where the CDR3 begins or ends on the DNA, so no DNA is shown, and the CDR3 is as TCRdb lists it. CDR3: CASSPGTGGDEHYL. The rearrangement uses TRBV6-2 or TRBV6-3 and TRBJ2-7; the D call in the table, TRBD1, was not verified against the DNA. The CDR3 is 14 residues long, counting both termini. Looked up from germline, CDR1 is MNHEY and CDR2 is SVGEGT.

Regarding this clonotype: A read error may produce the germline difference seen at one junction end. J is TRBJ1-1 and V is TRBV28; no firm D call. From germline, CDR1 is MDHEN and CDR2 SYDVKM. The CDR3 is 12 residues long. The CDR3 spells CASSFMKTEAFF. CDR3 bases: TGTGCCAGCAGCTTTATGAAGACTGAAGCTTTCTTT.

Worth noting for this clonotype: At one end the junction does not follow the germline gene, possibly because of a read error. V is TRBV11-2 and J is TRBJ2-3; possibly TRBD2 for D (5 bases). The CDR3 spans 19 residues. The germline CDR1 and CDR2 sequences are SGHAT and FQNNGV. CDR3 region: CASRTDPAMRLAGTDMQYF. The CDR3 nucleotides are TGTGCCAGCAGGACGGACCCAGCTATGCGGCTCGCGGGTACAGATATGCAGTATTTT.

In the case of this clonotype: An end of the junction does not agree with germline; a read error may underlie this. The genes are TRBV28 and TRBJ1-2, with 7 bases that match TRBD1. The CDR3 extends over 16 amino acids. CDR1 and CDR2 (germline): MDHEN, SYDVKM. The CDR3 nucleotides read TGTGCCAGCAGTCCCCGGACAGGAGCCCTTCTCTATGGCTGCACCTTC. Its translation: CASSPRTGALLYGCTF.

The table lists this clonotype with many counts. The chain carries TRBV4-2 and TRBJ1-4; D not certain. This CDR3 is built from 14 residues. The germline V gene encodes CDR1 LGHNA and CDR2 YNFKEQ. Trimming cost V 1 base and J 4 bases, with 7 bases left between them. The CDR3 protein is CASSQVSDNEKLFF. In DNA form, the CDR3 reads TGTGCCAGCAGCCAAGTTTCGGATAATGAAAAACTGTTTTTT.

The chain joins TRBV11-2 to TRBJ2-7; 7 bases line up with TRBD1. With 0 bases clipped from V and 11 bases from J, the junction kept 19 bases outside the gene matches. The CDR3 has 17 residues. The V gene's germline CDR1 is SGHAT and CDR2 FQNNGV. CDR3 sequence reads: CASSLDLYRSGGDKEYF. CDR3 coding DNA: TGTGCCAGCAGCTTAGATCTTTATCGGTCAGGGGGAGACAAGGAGTACTTC.

V is TRBV10-3 and J is TRBJ2-7; perhaps TRBD2 as D (5 bases). CDR1 is ENHRY and CDR2 is SYGVKD in the germline V gene. Trimming shortened V by 8 bases and J by 1 base, and 15 bases separated the two germline ends. This CDR3 spans 14 amino acids. The CDR3 DNA sequence: TGTGCCATCGGCCGGGATCTGTTTTCCTACGAGCAGTACTTC. It is translated as CAIGRDLFSYEQYF.

This clonotype has at least ten counts. The V and J genes are TRBV5-6 and TRBJ2-7; possible D gene TRBD2, 6 bases. Germline V gene data show CDR1 as SGHDT and CDR2 as YYEEEE. Deletions cut 2 bases from V and 5 bases from J, with 17 bases between. The CDR3 is 15 amino acids. The CDR3 coding sequence is TGTGCCAGCAGCTTCTACGGGGGAAATGGCAACGAGCAGTACTTC. Translated: CASSFYGGNGNEQYF.

Details on this clonotype: The junction does not match germline at one end; this may be a read error. The chain joins TRBV29-1 to TRBJ2-3, with TRBD1 identical over 8 bases. This CDR3 spans 15 amino acids. CDR1 SQVTM and CDR2 ANQGSEA come from the germline V gene. The CDR3: CIVEDRRTGTDTKYF. The CDR3 region has the DNA TGCATCGTTGAAGATAGGAGGACAGGGACAGATACGAAGTATTTT.